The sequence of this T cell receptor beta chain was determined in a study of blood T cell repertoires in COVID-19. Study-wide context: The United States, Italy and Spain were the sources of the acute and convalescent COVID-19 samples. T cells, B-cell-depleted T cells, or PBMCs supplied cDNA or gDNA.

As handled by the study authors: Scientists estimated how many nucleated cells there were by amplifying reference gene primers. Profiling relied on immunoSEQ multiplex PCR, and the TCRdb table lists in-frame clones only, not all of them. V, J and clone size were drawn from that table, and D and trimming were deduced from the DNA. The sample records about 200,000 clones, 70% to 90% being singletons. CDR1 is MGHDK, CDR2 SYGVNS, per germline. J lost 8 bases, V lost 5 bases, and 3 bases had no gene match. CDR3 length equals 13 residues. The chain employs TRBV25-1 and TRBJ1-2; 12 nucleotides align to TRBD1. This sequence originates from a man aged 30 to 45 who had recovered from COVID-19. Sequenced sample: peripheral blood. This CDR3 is CASSFGTGGGYTF. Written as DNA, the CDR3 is TGTGCCAGCAGTTTTGGGACAGGGGGCGGCTACACCTTC.